This paragraph reports one T cell receptor beta chain. The antigen is undetermined. CDR3 length: 14 amino acids. Germline CDR1 and CDR2: SGHTA and FQGTGA. Trimming stripped 2 bases from V and 2 bases from J, with 8 bases between. The data originate from a study of a mutant IDH1 vaccine in newly diagnosed glioma. The time point here: week 5, during vaccination. One vaccine dose held 300 ug of mutant IDH1 20-mer peptide and came with topical imiquimod. TCRdb's table, derived via immunoSEQ multiplex PCR, lists solely in-frame clones and lacks some. The sample carries about 75,000 clones, around nine tenths recorded once.

The specimen comprised PBMCs, sampled from a glioma patient whose treatment included an IDH1 peptide vaccine. V is TRBV7-3 and J is TRBJ2-3, with a possible D match to TRBD1 (5 bases). This sequence originates from a woman aged 50 to 60 with glioma. The CDR3, as DNA: TGTGCCAGCAGCTTACAGGGCCCCACAGATACGCAGTATTTT. This gives the protein CASSLQGPTDTQYF.